This T cell receptor beta chain was recorded in a study of blood T cell repertoires in COVID-19. Looking at the study overall: Samples of COVID-19 (acute and convalescent) were obtained from the United States, Italy and Spain. T cells, B-cell-depleted T cells, or PBMCs provided the cDNA or gDNA that served as material.

Trimming pared 5 bases from V and 3 bases from J, leaving 8 bases between. The CDR3 sequence is 12 residues long. CDR1 is MDHEN, CDR2 SYDVKM, per germline. In the original analysis: Estimated nucleated cell counts came from reference gene primer amplification. Only in-frame clones appear in the TCRdb table, and some are missing; sequencing was by immunoSEQ multiplex PCR. The V and J calls and clone size were taken over from that table, and D and trimming were inferred from the DNA. The sample has 200,000 or so clones; around four fifths are singletons. The source is a woman aged 25-40 years with acute or convalescent COVID-19. The V gene is TRBV28, the J gene TRBJ2-7; D is unclear. Sequencing was carried out using peripheral blood. The CDR3 region is CASSPPIYEQYF. CDR3 nucleotide sequence: TGTGCCAGCAGTCCCCCCATCTACGAGCAGTACTTC.